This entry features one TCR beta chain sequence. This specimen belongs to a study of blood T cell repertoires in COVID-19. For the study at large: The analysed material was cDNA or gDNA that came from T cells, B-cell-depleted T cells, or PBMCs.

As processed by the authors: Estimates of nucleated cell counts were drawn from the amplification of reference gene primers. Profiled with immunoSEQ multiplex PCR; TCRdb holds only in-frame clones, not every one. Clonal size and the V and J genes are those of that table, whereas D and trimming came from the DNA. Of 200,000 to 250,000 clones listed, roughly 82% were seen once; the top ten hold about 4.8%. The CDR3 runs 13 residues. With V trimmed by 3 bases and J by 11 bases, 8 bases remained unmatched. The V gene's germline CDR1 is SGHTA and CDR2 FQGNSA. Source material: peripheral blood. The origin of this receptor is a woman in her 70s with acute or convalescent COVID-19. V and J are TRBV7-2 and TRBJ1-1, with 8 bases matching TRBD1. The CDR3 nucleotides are TGTGCCAGCAGCTTGTCTACAGGGGGAGCGGCTTTCTTT. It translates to CASSLSTGGAAFF.